The 20 T cell receptor beta chains in this list originate from one sample, sequenced in a study of Graves' ophthalmopathy and Graves' hyperthyroidism. Amplification of TCR beta CDR3 regions used RNA transcripts. First-round RT-PCR relied on HTBI primers, and a second-round multiplex PCR came next. TCRdb reprocessed the multiplex PCR reads with MiXCR, giving one entry per CDR3 protein. The sample records about 220,000 distinct CDR3 sequences, around a fifth being singletons. What was sequenced was peripheral blood. The origin of the receptors is a woman in her forties or fifties with Graves' ophthalmopathy.

This clonotype showed up many times. The chain is built from TRBV6-2 or TRBV6-3 and TRBJ2-7, with TRBD1 matching over 7 bases. V gave up 5 bases and J gave up 4 bases; unmatched junction bases: 11. The length of the CDR3 is 15 residues. The germline V gene has CDR1 MNHEY and CDR2 SVGEGT. The CDR3 here is CASSPPRQGRYEQYF. The DNA of the CDR3 is TGTGCCAGCAGTCCCCCCCGACAGGGCAGATACGAGCAGTACTTC.

This clonotype showed up many times. The rearrangement links TRBV9 to TRBJ2-5, with 7 nucleotides matching TRBD2. CDR1 and CDR2 from the germline V gene are SGDLS and YYNGEE. CDR3 length equals 15 residues. With V trimmed by 0 bases and J by 2 bases, 4 bases remained unmatched. CDR3 sequence reads: CASSVGGGRQETQYF. For the CDR3, the DNA is TGTGCCAGCAGCGTAGGCGGCGGGAGACAAGAGACCCAGTACTTC. The full variable domain, completed using reference TRBV9 and TRBJ2-5, is DSGVTQTPKHLITATGQRVTLRCSPRSGDLSVYWYQQSLDQGLQFLIQYYNGEERAKGNILERFSAQQFPDLHSELNLSSLELGDSALYFCASSVGGGRQETQYFGPGTRLLVL.

The V and J genes are TRBV27 and TRBJ2-7, with D possibly being TRBD1 (6 bases). The CDR3 runs to 14 residues. V was cut by 6 bases and J by 6 bases, with 18 bases left in between. Germline-derived CDR1 and CDR2 are MNHEY and SMNVEV (reference sequence). The CDR3 region is CASSFTPQGREQYF. CDR3 in DNA: TGTGCCAGCAGCTTTACCCCTCAGGGGCGCGAGCAGTACTTC.

Ten or more counts support this clonotype. This chain joins TRBV19 and TRBJ2-5; a weak D match, TRBD2 (6 bases). The germline CDR1 and CDR2 sequences are LNHDA and SQIVND (reference sequence). Trimming cost V 3 bases and J 5 bases, with 10 bases left between them. The length of the CDR3 is 13 residues. This CDR3 is CASSIAGRETQYF. In DNA form, the CDR3 reads TGTGCCAGTAGTATTGCAGGGAGGGAGACCCAGTACTTC.

The chain has TRBV20-1 and TRBJ2-7; 9 nucleotides agree with TRBD1. V dropped 3 bases and J dropped 3; count of bases not matched to a gene: 9. Germline V lookup: CDR1 DFQATT, CDR2 SNEGSKA (reference sequence). CDR3 length equals 15 residues. Here the CDR3 reads CSARSGQGLDYEQYF. CDR3 DNA sequence: TGCAGTGCTAGGTCGGGACAGGGTCTGGACTACGAGCAGTACTTC.

The chain carries TRBV5-1 and TRBJ2-7; D gene uncertain. The germline gives CDR1 SGHRS, CDR2 YFSETQ. The V gene lost 0 bases and the J gene lost 3 bases, with 16 bases spanning the gap. CDR3 length equals 16 residues. The CDR3 coding sequence is TGCGCCAGCAGCTTGGGGCTTGACATTTCCAACTACGAGCAGTACTTC. This codes for CASSLGLDISNYEQYF.

This clonotype has at least ten counts. V usage is TRBV6-5 and J usage is TRBJ2-7; the D gene is possibly TRBD2 (7 bases). This CDR3 region has 15 residues. V was trimmed by 7 bases and J by 3 bases, leaving 19 bases between them. Germline lookup yields CDR1 MNHEY and CDR2 SVGAGI. The CDR3 bases are TGTGCCAGCATAAGGGGGGGGACGGGAGTCTACGAGCAGTACTTC. Translation: CASIRGGTGVYEQYF.

This clonotype has a count of ten or more. V and J are TRBV4-2 and TRBJ1-6; no clear D gene. Looked up from germline, CDR1 is LGHNA and CDR2 is YNFKEQ. Trimming took off 1 base at V and 10 bases at J, with 8 bases between the two ends. CDR3 length: 13 residues. The CDR3 nucleotides are TGTGCCAGCAGCCAAGTGGCGGAATCACCCCTCCACTTT. It codes for CASSQVAESPLHF.

J is TRBJ1-5 and V is TRBV18, with a weak D call TRBD1 (5 bases). Germline CDR1 KGHSH, CDR2 LQKENI. Trimming left V 1 base short and J 2 bases short, with 12 bases between. This CDR3 region has 16 residues. The CDR3 reads CASSPQEGTGNQPQHF. The CDR3 DNA sequence: TGTGCCAGCTCACCACAGGAAGGGACGGGCAATCAGCCCCAGCATTTT.

This clonotype was counted many times. This rearrangement joins TRBV28 to TRBJ1-1, with D uncertain. CDR1 and CDR2 (germline): MDHEN, SYDVKM. The CDR3 extends over 10 amino acids. With 7 bases removed from V and 8 bases from J, the gap between germline ends came to 8 bases. CDR3: CASKGQEAFF. The CDR3 DNA reads TGTGCCAGCAAAGGGCAGGAAGCTTTCTTT.

Many counts were recorded for this clonotype. CDR3 nucleotides: TGTGCCACCAGTGGTCTAGCGGGACCTAACACCGGGGAGCTGTTTTTT. This translates into CATSGLAGPNTGELFF. V is TRBV24-1 and J is TRBJ2-2; 9 bases are shared with TRBD2. The length of the CDR3 is 16 residues. J was trimmed by 2 bases and V by 5 bases; bases with no gene match: 5. Germline lookup yields CDR1 KGHDR and CDR2 SFDVKD.

This clonotype showed up many times. This sequence joins TRBV20-1 and TRBJ2-7; 11 nucleotides match TRBD2. This CDR3 comprises 15 residues. Unmatched junction bases numbered 15, after V lost 7 bases and J lost 7 bases. The germline V gene has CDR1 DFQATT and CDR2 SNEGSKA (reference sequence). The CDR3 region is CSETPSSGRAREQYF. CDR3 bases: TGCAGTGAAACTCCTAGTAGCGGGAGGGCAAGGGAGCAGTACTTC.

The table lists this clonotype with many counts. Written as DNA, the CDR3 is TGCAGTGCTAGAGATTTTGACAGCTACGAGCAGTACTTC. Translation gives CSARDFDSYEQYF. The chain links TRBV20-1 to TRBJ2-7, with D tentatively TRBD1 (5 bases). V lost 0 bases to trimming and J lost 3 bases, with 9 bases between them. This CDR3 region has 13 residues. Germline-derived CDR1 and CDR2 are DFQATT and SNEGSKA (reference sequence).

This clonotype was seen a single time. The chain combines TRBV7-2 with TRBJ2-7, with D perhaps TRBD1 (6 bases). CDR3 length: 15 amino acids. The V gene lost 7 bases and the J gene lost 4 bases, with 20 bases spanning the gap. The V gene's germline CDR1 is SGHTA and CDR2 FQGNSA. This CDR3 is CASNKQGGLDYEQYF. DNA for the CDR3: TGTGCCAGCAACAAACAGGGCGGCTTGGATTACGAGCAGTACTTC.

The V gene is TRBV11-2, the J gene TRBJ1-5, with D possibly matching TRBD1 (5 bases). V was pared by 0 bases and J by 4 bases, with 16 bases between. Germline V gene data show CDR1 as SGHAT and CDR2 as FQNNGV. This CDR3 spans 17 amino acids. CDR3 loop: CASSLDTGQGANQPQHF. In DNA form, the CDR3 reads TGTGCCAGCAGCTTAGATACGGGTCAGGGTGCAAATCAGCCCCAGCATTTT.

Ten or more counts support this clonotype. The chain links TRBV19 to TRBJ2-3, with D possibly called TRBD1 or TRBD2 (6 bases each). The CDR3 runs 16 residues. The ends were cut back, 5 bases at V and 1 base at J, with 16 bases in the middle. Germline values: CDR1 LNHDA, CDR2 SQIVND (reference sequence). This chain's CDR3 is CASSPRRRGGTDTQYF. CDR3 nucleotides: TGTGCCAGTAGTCCCCGGCGGAGGGGGGGCACAGATACGCAGTATTTT.

Many counts were recorded for this clonotype. The V call is TRBV5-6, the J call TRBJ2-5, with 10 bases aligning to TRBD2. Trimming took 3 bases from V and 5 from J; bases not matched to a gene: 10. The germline CDR1 and CDR2 sequences are SGHDT and YYEEEE. The CDR3 consists of 16 residues. The CDR3 here is CASSSGLAAFGETQYF. The CDR3 nucleotides read TGTGCCAGCAGCTCCGGACTAGCGGCCTTTGGGGAGACCCAGTACTTC.

In its sample, this clonotype was seen many times. The chain employs TRBV12-3 or TRBV12-4 and TRBJ2-2; 8 bases match TRBD1. The CDR3 is 15 amino acids. J was trimmed by 7 bases and V by 2 bases; bases with no gene match: 6. CDR3 sequence reads: CASSLRQGAFGELFF. In DNA form, the CDR3 reads TGTGCCAGCAGTTTAAGGCAGGGGGCGTTCGGGGAGCTGTTTTTT.

This clonotype was counted between two and nine times. The chain is built from TRBV18 and TRBJ2-7; possible D gene TRBD2, 6 bases. CDR3 length equals 15 residues. Trimming took 5 bases from V and 9 from J, leaving 23 bases between them. CDR1 is KGHSH and CDR2 is LQKENI in the germline V gene. The CDR3 bases are TGTGCCAGCTCAATTTACGCCGGGACTCAAGAGGGGCAGTACTTC. This codes for CASSIYAGTQEGQYF.

The chain uses TRBV18 and TRBJ2-5; D unresolved. The V end lost 2 bases, the J end lost 3 bases, and 7 bases lay between the germline ends. The CDR3 contains 13 residues. CDR1 is KGHSH and CDR2 is LQKENI in the germline V gene. Here the CDR3 reads CASSPSTKETQYF. The CDR3 DNA follows: TGTGCCAGCTCACCATCTACAAAAGAGACCCAGTACTTC.